These 13 T cell receptor beta chains originate from one sample sequenced in a study of blood T cell repertoires in COVID-19. Repertoires were generated with immunoSEQ multiplex PCR, while TCRdb's copy carries only in-frame clones and drops some. The sample contains some 90,000 clones, roughly 82% of which appear only once. The specimen sequenced was peripheral blood. The receptors were gathered from a man between 65 and 80 years old with active or convalescent COVID-19.

The chain couples TRBV29-1 to TRBJ2-5, with a weak D call TRBD1 (6 bases). Trimming left V 8 bases short and J 1 base short, with 11 bases between. CDR3 length equals 12 residues. CDR1 and CDR2 (germline): SQVTM, ANQGSEA. The CDR3 nucleotides read TGCAGCACAGGGACACTCCAAGAGACCCAGTACTTC. This translates into CSTGTLQETQYF.

The V and J genes are TRBV5-1 and TRBJ2-2; 7 bases are shared with TRBD1. The J segment lost 5 bases and the V segment lost 4 bases, leaving 8 bases of the junction unmatched. CDR1 is SGHRS and CDR2 is YFSETQ in the germline V gene. This CDR3 is 15 amino acids long. DNA for the CDR3: TGCGCCAGCAGCCGCGACAGGGCCTCGACCGGGGAGCTGTTTTTT. Its protein is CASSRDRASTGELFF.

In nucleotides, the CDR3 is TGCAGCGTTAGTAGAACGGAGGCTTTCTTT. It is translated as CSVSRTEAFF. The chain carries TRBV29-1 and TRBJ1-1; D gene unclear. Per germline, CDR1 SQVTM and CDR2 ANQGSEA. Trimming removed 5 bases from V and 11 bases from J, with 12 bases in between. The CDR3 is 10 residues long.

This clone was counted a single time. The chain carries TRBV19 and TRBJ1-2; D is uncertain. The CDR3 is 13 amino acids. Trimming stripped 6 bases from V and 2 bases from J, with 10 bases between. The germline gives CDR1 LNHDA, CDR2 SQIVND (reference sequence). The CDR3 reads CASSQHLNYGYTF. CDR3 DNA sequence: TGTGCCAGTAGCCAACATTTGAACTATGGCTACACCTTC.

This sequence joins TRBV18 and TRBJ2-2, with TRBD2 matching 12 bases. The V gene's germline CDR1 is KGHSH and CDR2 LQKENI. V was pared by 3 bases and J by 5 bases, with 4 bases of the junction left unmatched. The CDR3 length is 16 residues. Here the CDR3 reads CASSPGLAGSTGELFF. CDR3 DNA: TGTGCCAGCTCACCTGGACTAGCGGGGAGTACCGGGGAGCTGTTTTTT.

CDR3 bases: TGTGCCAGCAGCTACAAGGGGACTTTAGTCGATAGCAATCAGCCCCAGCATTTT. Encoded protein: CASSYKGTLVDSNQPQHF. This chain uses TRBV5-4 with TRBJ1-5, with a possible D match to TRBD1 (5 bases). CDR1 and CDR2 from the germline V gene are SGHNT and YYREEE (reference sequence). Trimming took off 3 bases at V and 0 bases at J, with 19 bases between the two ends. The CDR3 is 18 residues long.

V gene TRBV2 combines with J gene TRBJ1-2, with 8 bases identical to TRBD1. Germline CDR1 and CDR2: SNHLY and FYNNEI. The junction had 8 bases not matched to a gene; V was cut back by 6 bases and J by 5 bases. The CDR3 contains 14 residues. CDR3 in amino acids: CASRRRGPGYGYTF. For the CDR3, the DNA is TGTGCCAGCAGACGCAGGGGGCCAGGTTATGGCTACACCTTC.

This clone was seen only a few times. The J gene is TRBJ2-3, the V gene TRBV10-3; maybe TRBD1 (6 bases). The CDR3 spans 15 residues. V dropped 3 bases and J dropped 1 base, with 11 bases sitting between them. Germline lookup yields CDR1 ENHRY and CDR2 SYGVKD. The CDR3 bases are TGTGCCATCAGTGATCAGGGGAAGGGCACAGATACGCAGTATTTT. Translated: CAISDQGKGTDTQYF.

The J gene is TRBJ2-1, the V gene TRBV30; D perhaps matches TRBD1 (6 bases). Looked up from germline, CDR1 is GTSNPN and CDR2 is SVGIG (reference sequence). The CDR3 loop spans 15 amino acids. V lost 6 bases and J 6 bases, leaving 21 bases between the germline ends. The CDR3 loop reads CACSKQGLNVNEQFF. The CDR3 DNA sequence: TGTGCCTGCTCTAAGCAGGGGCTAAATGTCAATGAGCAGTTCTTC.

The V call is TRBV11-3, the J call TRBJ2-7, with D unresolved. Germline V gene data show CDR1 as SGHNT and CDR2 as YENEEA. The CDR3 length is 14 residues. Between the trimmed V and J ends, which lost 3 bases and 4 bases, there was a span of 13 bases. Written as DNA, the CDR3 is TGTGCCAGCAGCTTGGTCCGTGGCAAGTACGAGCAGTACTTC. Encoded protein: CASSLVRGKYEQYF.

The V call is TRBV3-1 (or the pseudogene TRBV3-2), the J call TRBJ1-6; possibly TRBD1 for D (6 bases). V was trimmed by 4 bases and J by 7 bases, leaving 17 bases between them. Germline CDR1 LGHDT, CDR2 YNNKEL (reference sequence). CDR3 length: 16 amino acids. CDR3 amino acids: CASSPRGGGSNSPLHF. The CDR3, as DNA: TGTGCCAGCAGCCCACGCGGGGGGGGCAGCAATTCACCCCTCCACTTT.

This chain links TRBV7-2 with TRBJ1-2; D might be TRBD1 (6 bases). The length of the CDR3 is 15 residues. Per germline, CDR1 SGHTA and CDR2 FQGNSA. With 10 bases removed from V and 6 bases from J, the gap between germline ends came to 24 bases. CDR3 in amino acids: CATTLSGVGNHGYTF. CDR3 bases: TGTGCCACCACCCTGTCAGGGGTGGGAAATCATGGCTACACCTTC.

The chain is built from TRBV18 and TRBJ1-2, with 7 bases that match TRBD1. The CDR3 sequence is 13 residues long. The V gene end was trimmed by 5 bases and the J gene end by 4 bases; junction bases not matched to a gene: 4. Germline CDR1 is KGHSH and CDR2 is LQKENI. CDR3 in amino acids: CASSSGQSYGYTF. CDR3 sequence (DNA): TGTGCCAGCTCATCGGGACAGAGCTATGGCTACACCTTC.